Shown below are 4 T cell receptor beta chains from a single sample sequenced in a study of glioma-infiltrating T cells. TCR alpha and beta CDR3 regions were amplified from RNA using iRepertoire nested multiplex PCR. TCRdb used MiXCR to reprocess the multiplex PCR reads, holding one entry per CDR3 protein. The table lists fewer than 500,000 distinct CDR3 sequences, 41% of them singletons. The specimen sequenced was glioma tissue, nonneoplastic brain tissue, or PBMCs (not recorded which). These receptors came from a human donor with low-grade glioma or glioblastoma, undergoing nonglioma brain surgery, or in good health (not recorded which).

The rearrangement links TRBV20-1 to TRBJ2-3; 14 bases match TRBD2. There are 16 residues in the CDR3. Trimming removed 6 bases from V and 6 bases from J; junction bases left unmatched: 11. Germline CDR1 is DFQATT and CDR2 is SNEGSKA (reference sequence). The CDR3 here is CSAGGLAGDGDDTQYF. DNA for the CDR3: TGCAGTGCCGGGGGACTAGCGGGAGATGGTGACGATACGCAGTATTTT.

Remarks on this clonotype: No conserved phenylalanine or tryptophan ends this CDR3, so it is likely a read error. The CDR3 reads CASSGKAGLSYNEQFS. CDR3 in DNA: TGTGCCAGCAGCGGAAAAGCGGGTCTATCCTACAATGAGCAGTTCTCC. The gene calls are TRBV6-1 and TRBJ2-1; D may be TRBD2 (6 bases). Germline CDR1 is MNHNS and CDR2 is SASEGT. V was pared by 6 bases and J by 1 base, with 16 bases between. The CDR3 contains 16 residues.

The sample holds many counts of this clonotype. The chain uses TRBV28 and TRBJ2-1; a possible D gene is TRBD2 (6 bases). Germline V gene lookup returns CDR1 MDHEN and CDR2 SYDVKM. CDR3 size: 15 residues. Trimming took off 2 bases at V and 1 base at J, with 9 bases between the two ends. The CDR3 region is CASSLRERSYNEQFF. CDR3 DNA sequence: TGTGCCAGCAGTTTACGGGAGAGGTCCTACAATGAGCAGTTCTTC.

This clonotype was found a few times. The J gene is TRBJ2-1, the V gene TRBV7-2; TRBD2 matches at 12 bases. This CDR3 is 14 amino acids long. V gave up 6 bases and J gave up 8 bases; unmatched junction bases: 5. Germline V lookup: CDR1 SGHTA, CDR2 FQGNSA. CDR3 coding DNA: TGTGCCAGCAGACTAGCGGGAGGCAAGGATGAGCAGTTCTTC. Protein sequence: CASRLAGGKDEQFF.